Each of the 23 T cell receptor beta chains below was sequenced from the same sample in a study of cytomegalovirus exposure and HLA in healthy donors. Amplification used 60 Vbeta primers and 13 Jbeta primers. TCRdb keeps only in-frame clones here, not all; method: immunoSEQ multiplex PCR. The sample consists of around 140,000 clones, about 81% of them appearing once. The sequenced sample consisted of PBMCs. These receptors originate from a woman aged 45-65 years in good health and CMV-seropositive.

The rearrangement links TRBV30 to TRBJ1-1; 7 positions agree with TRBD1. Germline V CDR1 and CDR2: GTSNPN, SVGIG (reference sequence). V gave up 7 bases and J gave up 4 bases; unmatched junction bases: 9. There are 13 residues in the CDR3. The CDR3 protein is CAYSTGTVTEAFF. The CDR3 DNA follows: TGTGCCTACTCGACAGGGACGGTCACTGAAGCTTTCTTT.

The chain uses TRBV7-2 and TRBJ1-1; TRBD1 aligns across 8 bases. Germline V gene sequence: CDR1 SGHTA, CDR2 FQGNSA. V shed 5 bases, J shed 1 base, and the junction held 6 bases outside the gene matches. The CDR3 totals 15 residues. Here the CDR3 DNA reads TGTGCCAGCAGCCTACAGGGGGACACGAACACTGAAGCTTTCTTT. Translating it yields CASSLQGDTNTEAFF. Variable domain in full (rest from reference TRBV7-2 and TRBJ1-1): GAGVSQSPSNKVTEKGKDVELRCDPISGHTALYWYRQSLGQGLEFLIYFQGNSAPDKSGLPSDRFSAERTGGSVSTLTIQRTQQEDSAVYLCASSLQGDTNTEAFFGQGTRLTVV.

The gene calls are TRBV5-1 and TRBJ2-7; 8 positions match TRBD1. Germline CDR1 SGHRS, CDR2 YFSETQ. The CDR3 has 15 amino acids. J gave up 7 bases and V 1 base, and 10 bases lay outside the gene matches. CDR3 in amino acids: CASSLLGQGTREQYF. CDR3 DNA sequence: TGCGCCAGCAGCTTGCTCGGACAGGGAACAAGGGAGCAGTACTTC.

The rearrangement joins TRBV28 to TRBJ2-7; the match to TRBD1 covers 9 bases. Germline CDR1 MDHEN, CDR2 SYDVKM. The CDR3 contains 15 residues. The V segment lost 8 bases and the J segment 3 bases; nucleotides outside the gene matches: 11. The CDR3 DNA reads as TGTGCCAGCGGCCCCATGGGACAGGGCCTCTACGAGCAGTACTTC. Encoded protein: CASGPMGQGLYEQYF. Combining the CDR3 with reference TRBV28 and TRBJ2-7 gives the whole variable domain DVKVTQSSRYLVKRTGEKVFLECVQDMDHENMFWYRQDPGLGLRLIYFSYDVKMKEKGDIPEGYSVSREKKERFSLILESASTNQTSMYLCASGPMGQGLYEQYFGPGTRLTVT.

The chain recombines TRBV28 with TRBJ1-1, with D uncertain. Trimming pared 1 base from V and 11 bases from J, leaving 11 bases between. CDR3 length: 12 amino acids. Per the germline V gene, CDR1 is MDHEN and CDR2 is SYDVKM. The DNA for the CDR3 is TGTGCCAGCAGTTTATTACGTAATCAGGCTTTCTTT. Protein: CASSLLRNQAFF.

The CDR3 DNA follows: TGTGCCAGCAGCTTGTTGGGACAGGGTTCTGGGGCCAACGTCCTGACTTTC. Its translation: CASSLLGQGSGANVLTF. J is TRBJ2-6 and V is TRBV7-3; 9 bases are shared with TRBD1. With 3 bases clipped from V and 1 base from J, the junction kept 4 bases outside the gene matches. The CDR3 contains 17 residues. The germline V gene encodes CDR1 SGHTA and CDR2 FQGTGA.

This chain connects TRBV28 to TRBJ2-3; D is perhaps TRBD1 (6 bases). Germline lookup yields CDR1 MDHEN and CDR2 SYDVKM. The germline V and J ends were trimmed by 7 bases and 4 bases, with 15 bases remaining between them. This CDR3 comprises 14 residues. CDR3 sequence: CASIPTQGADTQYF. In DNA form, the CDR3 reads TGTGCCAGCATCCCCACACAGGGAGCAGATACGCAGTATTTT.

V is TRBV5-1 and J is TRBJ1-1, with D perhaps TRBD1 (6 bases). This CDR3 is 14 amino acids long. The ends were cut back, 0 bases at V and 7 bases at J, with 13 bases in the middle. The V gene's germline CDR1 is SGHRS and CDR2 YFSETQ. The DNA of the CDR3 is TGCGCCAGCAGCTTGGTCCCGGGGGGCAGTGAAGCTTTCTTT. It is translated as CASSLVPGGSEAFF.

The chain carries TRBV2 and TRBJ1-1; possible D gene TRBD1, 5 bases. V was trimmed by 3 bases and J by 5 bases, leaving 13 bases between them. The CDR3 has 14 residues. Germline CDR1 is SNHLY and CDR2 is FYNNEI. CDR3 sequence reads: CASSDRASWTEAFF. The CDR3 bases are TGTGCCAGCAGTGACAGGGCCTCCTGGACTGAAGCTTTCTTT.

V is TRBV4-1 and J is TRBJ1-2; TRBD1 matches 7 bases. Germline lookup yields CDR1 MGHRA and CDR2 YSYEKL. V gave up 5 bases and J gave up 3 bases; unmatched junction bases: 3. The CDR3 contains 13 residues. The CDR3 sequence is CASSDQGDYGYTF. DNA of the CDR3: TGCGCCAGCAGCGACCAGGGGGACTATGGCTACACCTTC.

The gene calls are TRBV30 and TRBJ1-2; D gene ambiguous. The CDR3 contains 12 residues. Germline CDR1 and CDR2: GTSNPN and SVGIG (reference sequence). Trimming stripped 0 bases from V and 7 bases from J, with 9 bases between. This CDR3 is CAWSVNSFGYTF. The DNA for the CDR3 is TGTGCCTGGAGTGTTAACTCTTTTGGCTACACCTTC. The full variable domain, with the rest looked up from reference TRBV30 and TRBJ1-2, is SQTIHQWPATLVQPVGSPLSLECTVEGTSNPNLYWYRQAAGRGLQLLFYSVGIGQISSEVPQNLSASRPQDRQFILSSKKLLLSDSGFYLCAWSVNSFGYTFGSGTRLTVV.

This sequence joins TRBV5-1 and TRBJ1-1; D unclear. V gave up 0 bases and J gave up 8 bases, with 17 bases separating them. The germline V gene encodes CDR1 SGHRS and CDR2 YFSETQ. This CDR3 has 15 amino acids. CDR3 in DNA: TGCGCCAGCAGCTTGGCCGATCCGGCCGGGAGCGAAGCTTTCTTT. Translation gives CASSLADPAGSEAFF.

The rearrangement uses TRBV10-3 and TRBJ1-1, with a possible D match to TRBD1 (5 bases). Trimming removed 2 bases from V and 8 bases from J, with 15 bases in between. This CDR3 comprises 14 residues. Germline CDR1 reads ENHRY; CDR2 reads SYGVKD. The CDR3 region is CAISEMTAQGEAFF. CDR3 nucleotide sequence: TGTGCCATCAGTGAGATGACCGCGCAGGGAGAAGCTTTCTTT.

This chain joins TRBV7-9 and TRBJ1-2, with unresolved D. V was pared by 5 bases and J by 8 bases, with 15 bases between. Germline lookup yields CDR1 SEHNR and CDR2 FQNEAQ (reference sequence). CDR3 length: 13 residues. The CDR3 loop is CASSLSRPGGYTF. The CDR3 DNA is TGTGCCAGCAGCCTGTCACGGCCAGGCGGCTACACCTTC.

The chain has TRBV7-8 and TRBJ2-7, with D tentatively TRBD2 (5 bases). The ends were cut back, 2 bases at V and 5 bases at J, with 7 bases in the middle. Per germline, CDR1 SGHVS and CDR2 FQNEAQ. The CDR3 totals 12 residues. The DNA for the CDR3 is TGTGCCAGCAGCTTAAACGGGAACGAGCAGTACTTC. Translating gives CASSLNGNEQYF.

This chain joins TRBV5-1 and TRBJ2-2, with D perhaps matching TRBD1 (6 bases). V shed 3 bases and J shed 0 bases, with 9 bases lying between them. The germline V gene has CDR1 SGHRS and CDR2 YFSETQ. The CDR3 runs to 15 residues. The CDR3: CASSWTATNTGELFF. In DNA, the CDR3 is TGCGCCAGCAGCTGGACAGCTACGAACACCGGGGAGCTGTTTTTT.

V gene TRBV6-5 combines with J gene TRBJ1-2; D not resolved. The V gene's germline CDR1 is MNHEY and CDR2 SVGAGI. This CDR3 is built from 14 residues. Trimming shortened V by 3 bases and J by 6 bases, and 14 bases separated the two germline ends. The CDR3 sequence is CASSYRGGAHGYTF. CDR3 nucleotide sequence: TGTGCCAGCAGTTATCGCGGAGGAGCGCATGGCTACACCTTC.

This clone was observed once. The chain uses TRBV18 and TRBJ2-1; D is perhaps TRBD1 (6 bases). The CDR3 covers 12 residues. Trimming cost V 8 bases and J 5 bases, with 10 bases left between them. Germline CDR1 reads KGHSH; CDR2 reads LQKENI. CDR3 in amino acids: CASHRTDNEQFF. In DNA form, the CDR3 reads TGTGCCAGCCACAGGACAGACAATGAGCAGTTCTTC.

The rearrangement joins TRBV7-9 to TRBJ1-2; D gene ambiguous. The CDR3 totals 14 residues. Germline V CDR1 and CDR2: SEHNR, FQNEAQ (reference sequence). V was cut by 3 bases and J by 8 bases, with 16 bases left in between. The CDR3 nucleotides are TGTGCCAGCAGCTTCCCGGGGATAACTAGCGGCTACACCTTC. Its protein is CASSFPGITSGYTF.

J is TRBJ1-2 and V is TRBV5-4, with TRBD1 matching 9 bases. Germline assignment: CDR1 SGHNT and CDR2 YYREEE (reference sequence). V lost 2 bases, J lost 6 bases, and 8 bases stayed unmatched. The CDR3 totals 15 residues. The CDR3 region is CASSLDTGGEHGYTF. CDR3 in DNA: TGTGCCAGCAGCTTAGACACAGGGGGCGAGCATGGCTACACCTTC.

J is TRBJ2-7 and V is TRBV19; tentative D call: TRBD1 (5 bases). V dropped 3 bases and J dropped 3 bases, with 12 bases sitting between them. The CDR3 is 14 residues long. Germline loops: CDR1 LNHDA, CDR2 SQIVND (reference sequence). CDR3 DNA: TGTGCCAGTAGTATCCAAGACAGTTACTACGAGCAGTACTTC. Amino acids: CASSIQDSYYEQYF.

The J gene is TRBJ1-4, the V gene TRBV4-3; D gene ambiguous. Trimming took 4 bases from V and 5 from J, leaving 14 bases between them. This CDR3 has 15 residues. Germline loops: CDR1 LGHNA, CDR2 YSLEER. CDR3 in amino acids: CASSLASPRNEKLFF. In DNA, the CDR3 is TGCGCCAGCAGCCTGGCATCCCCGAGGAATGAAAAACTGTTTTTT.

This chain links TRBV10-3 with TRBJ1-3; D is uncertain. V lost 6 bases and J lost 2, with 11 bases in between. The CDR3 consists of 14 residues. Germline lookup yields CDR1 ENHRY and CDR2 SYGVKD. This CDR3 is CAIRDGETGNTIYF. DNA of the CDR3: TGTGCCATCAGAGACGGAGAGACTGGAAACACCATATATTTT.